This TCR beta chain was profiled in a study of blood T cell repertoires in COVID-19. Background on the study: Spain, Italy and the United States supplied samples that represented acute and convalescent COVID-19.

Sequencing was performed with immunoSEQ multiplex PCR; in TCRdb, only in-frame clones are kept and a portion is missing. The profile shows some 150,000 clones, roughly 87% of them singletons. Enrollees, about 18 to 89 years old, lived in approximately 25 US areas. Researchers sorted participants into cohorts using their self-reported clinical history. Trimming took 0 bases from V and 3 from J, leaving 6 bases between them. Germline V CDR1 and CDR2: GTSNPN, SVGIG (reference sequence). CDR3 size: 13 residues. Source material: PBMCs or T cells enriched from blood (not recorded which). This clonotype was obtained from a human donor with acute COVID-19. The donor label of this sample is uncertain. V gene TRBV30 combines with J gene TRBJ1-5, with D uncertain. For the CDR3, the DNA is TGTGCCTGGAGTGTATTGGCCAATCAGCCCCAGCATTTT. Protein sequence: CAWSVLANQPQHF.